A single sample gave rise to the 2 T cell receptor beta chains below, sequenced in a study of T cell responses to AZD1222 COVID-19 vaccine. The repertoire was sequenced with immunoSEQ multiplex PCR; TCRdb's copy has only in-frame clones and lacks some. The sample carries tens of thousands of clones, around 84% recorded once. Sequences were derived from peripheral blood, sampled on day 0 of AZD1222 vaccination. The receptors were sampled from an adult in good health.

This sequence joins TRBV25-1 and TRBJ1-6; D remains ambiguous. CDR1 is MGHDK and CDR2 is SYGVNS in the germline V gene. The length of the CDR3 is 12 residues. V shed 4 bases and J shed 14 bases, with 12 bases lying between them. DNA for the CDR3: TGTGCCAGCAGTGTGCAATCGGGAACCCTCCACTTT. Amino acid sequence: CASSVQSGTLHF. Variable domain in full (rest from reference TRBV25-1 and TRBJ1-6): EADIYQTPRYLVIGTGKKITLECSQTMGHDKMYWYQQDPGMELHLIHYSYGVNSTEKGDLSSESTVSRIRTEHFPLTLESARPSHTSQYLCASSVQSGTLHFGNGTRLTVT.

V is TRBV29-1 and J is TRBJ1-2; D not resolved. V was shortened by 2 bases and J by 4 bases, with 5 bases between the two germline ends. The germline V gene encodes CDR1 SQVTM and CDR2 ANQGSEA. This CDR3 has 11 amino acids. The CDR3 nucleotides are TGCAGCGTTGAATATGTCTATGGCTACACCTTC. Translated, it gives CSVEYVYGYTF.